A single sample is the source of the 10 T cell receptor beta chains below, sequenced in a study of blood T cell repertoires in COVID-19. The table came from immunoSEQ multiplex PCR; TCRdb's copy has only in-frame clones and leaves some out. The sample lists nearly 350,000 clones, about 90% occurring once. Input material: PBMCs or T cells enriched from blood (not recorded which). The receptors originated from a woman aged 25 to 39 who had recovered from COVID-19.

The rearrangement uses TRBV5-6 and TRBJ1-3; no clear D. CDR3 length: 14 amino acids. Between the trimmed V and J ends, which lost 0 bases and 1 base, there was a span of 5 bases. Germline assignment: CDR1 SGHDT and CDR2 YYEEEE. CDR3 region: CASSLDRSGNTIYF. CDR3 sequence (DNA): TGTGCCAGCAGCTTGGATCGTTCTGGAAACACCATATATTTT.

The chain employs TRBV19 and TRBJ2-7; TRBD2 agrees at 7 bases. CDR3 length equals 15 residues. Germline lookup yields CDR1 LNHDA and CDR2 SQIVND (reference sequence). Unmatched junction bases numbered 9, after V lost 5 bases and J lost 2 bases. The CDR3 DNA sequence: TGTGCCAGTAGTCCGGCGGATAGCGGGCCCTACGAGCAGTACTTC. It yields the protein CASSPADSGPYEQYF.

This clone was recorded once. The chain is built from TRBV9 and TRBJ2-5; 7 bases are shared with TRBD1. This CDR3 contains 15 residues. V dropped 1 base and J dropped 7; count of bases not matched to a gene: 10. Germline V lookup: CDR1 SGDLS, CDR2 YYNGEE. The chain's CDR3 is CASSVFEGAGGTQYF. CDR3 sequence (DNA): TGTGCCAGCAGCGTATTTGAGGGGGCTGGAGGGACCCAGTACTTC.

This chain uses TRBV24-1 with TRBJ1-6, with 7 bases matching TRBD1. With 0 bases clipped from V and 7 bases from J, the junction kept 5 bases outside the gene matches. Germline V gives CDR1 KGHDR, CDR2 SFDVKD. The CDR3 is 16 residues long. CDR3 in amino acids: CATSDLRDSDNSPLHF. The CDR3 coding sequence is TGTGCCACCAGTGATTTGAGGGACAGCGACAATTCACCCCTCCACTTT.

This chain links TRBV6-5 with TRBJ1-2, with a possible D match to TRBD1 (5 bases). V dropped 7 bases and J dropped 2 bases, with 17 bases sitting between them. Looked up from germline, CDR1 is MNHEY and CDR2 is SVGAGI. The CDR3 consists of 15 residues. This chain's CDR3 is CASTFGTGQNYGYTF. In DNA form, the CDR3 reads TGTGCCAGCACCTTCGGTACAGGCCAGAACTATGGCTACACCTTC.

V gene TRBV30 combines with J gene TRBJ1-3, with D possibly being TRBD1 (5 bases). The germline CDR1 and CDR2 sequences are GTSNPN and SVGIG (reference sequence). The CDR3 sequence is 12 residues long. V was trimmed by 5 bases and J by 4 bases, leaving 9 bases between them. In DNA, the CDR3 is TGTGCCTGGCCATCAGGGGGAAACACCATATATTTT. It encodes CAWPSGGNTIYF.

V and J are TRBV19 and TRBJ1-6, with D perhaps matching TRBD1 (6 bases). Germline lookup yields CDR1 LNHDA and CDR2 SQIVND (reference sequence). The CDR3 sequence is 13 residues long. V was pared by 6 bases and J by 6 bases, with 9 bases between. CDR3 bases: TGTGCCAGTAGCGTACAGGGTAATTCACCCCTCCACTTT. As protein: CASSVQGNSPLHF.

This chain uses TRBV21-1 with TRBJ1-6; the table names TRBD1, a call not compared with the DNA. TRBV21-1 is a pseudogene segment. The CDR3 length is 15 residues. The DNA of the CDR3 is TGTGCCAGCAGCAACTCGACAGGGGGGAATTCACCCCTCCACTTT. Translating gives CASSNSTGGNSPLHF.

V is TRBV6-2 or TRBV6-3 and J is TRBJ2-2, with D perhaps TRBD1 (5 bases). Germline CDR1 reads MNHEY; CDR2 reads SVGEGT. The CDR3 is made up of 15 amino acids. Trimming cost V 5 bases and J 1 base, with 11 bases left between them. This CDR3 reads CASSNPTGNTGELFF. CDR3 bases: TGTGCCAGCAGTAACCCCACAGGGAACACCGGGGAGCTGTTTTTT.

The chain is built from TRBV7-2 and TRBJ1-1; 10 nucleotides align to TRBD1. Germline trimming cut 5 bases from V and 5 bases from J; bases unmatched to any gene: 11. From germline, CDR1 is SGHTA and CDR2 FQGNSA. CDR3 size: 16 residues. The CDR3 sequence: CASSQQRSGQGTEAFF. CDR3 in DNA: TGTGCCAGCAGCCAACAGCGGTCGGGACAGGGGACTGAAGCTTTCTTT.